The rows below give T cell receptor beta chains drawn from one sample of a study of blood T cells in healthy people across ages. MiXCR, applied by TCRdb to the 5' RACE reads, yields one record per CDR3 protein. Of 1.5 million to 2 million distinct CDR3 sequences listed, 34% are singletons. Sequences were obtained from blood. The receptor source for this set is a woman under 40 in good health. Each CDR3 is given with its conserved first and last residue. The D gene is left open where the match is weak. Clone sizes are given selectively: once, few, many, or a class where the clone is expanded.

v_call	j_call	cdr3_length	clone_size	d_call	cdr3_nt	cdr3_aa
TRBV12-3/TRBV12-4	TRBJ2-1	15	few	.	TGTGCCAGCAGTTCAGGACCGATCTCCTACAATGAGCAGTTCTTC	CASSSGPISYNEQFF
TRBV29-1	TRBJ2-1	15	few	.	TGCAGCGTTGAAGACAAACGAGCCCCAGAAGGTGAGCAGTTCTTC	CSVEDKRAPEGEQFF
TRBV27	TRBJ2-7	15	.	.	TGTGCCAGCAGTTTAACCCCCCCGGGACCTTACGAGCAGTACTTC	CASSLTPPGPYEQYF
TRBV28	TRBJ2-1	15	few	.	TGTGCCAGCAGTTCTGGGGGGATGTCTTACAATGAGCAGTTCTTC	CASSSGGMSYNEQFF
TRBV13	TRBJ2-7	14	.	.	TGTGCCAGCAGCTTTAATGACAACCCCTACGAGCAGTACTTC	CASSFNDNPYEQYF
TRBV5-1	TRBJ2-7	13	.	.	TGCGCCAGCAGCAATCAGTACTCCTACGAGCAGTACTTC	CASSNQYSYEQYF
TRBV20-1	TRBJ2-7	16	.	.	TGCAGTGCTATGAAGAGATTTAAGTCTCCTATCTACGAGCAGTACTTC	CSAMKRFKSPIYEQYF
TRBV7-9	TRBJ2-5	12	.	.	TGTGCCAGCAGCTTACAACAGAACCCCCAGTACTTC	CASSLQQNPQYF
TRBV29-1	TRBJ2-3	17	many	TRBD2	TGCAGCGGTTCCGGACTAGCGGGGGGCCGTAGCACAGATACGCAGTATTTT	CSGSGLAGGRSTDTQYF
TRBV5-1	TRBJ2-1	15	few	TRBD2	TGCGCCAGCAGCTTCCGGACTAGCGCCATGAATGAGCAGTTCTTC	CASSFRTSAMNEQFF
TRBV24-1	TRBJ1-4	17	few	TRBD1	TGTGCCACCAGTGACCCTGACAGGGAACCAACTAATGAAAAACTGTTTTTT	CATSDPDREPTNEKLFF
TRBV6-5	TRBJ2-5	11	few	.	TGTGCCAGCATAGGGGCCTACGACCAGTACTTC	CASIGAYDQYF
TRBV12-3/TRBV12-4	TRBJ1-6	14	few	TRBD1	TGTGCCAGCAGTCCTGGGGACAGGGAACCACCCCTCCACTTT	CASSPGDREPPLHF
TRBV18	TRBJ2-1	17	few	TRBD1	TGTGCCAGCTCACGACGGGACAGCACTACCGTCTACAATGAGCAGTTCTTC	CASSRRDSTTVYNEQFF
TRBV6-1	TRBJ1-5	14	.	.	TGTACCAGCAGTGTCGAGGGGTACAATCAGCCCCAGCATTTT	CTSSVEGYNQPQHF
TRBV5-1	TRBJ1-2	13	few	TRBD1	TGCGCCAGCAGCGGACGACAGGGATCAGGCTACACCTTC	CASSGRQGSGYTF
TRBV15	TRBJ1-4	15	few	.	TGTGCCACCAGCAGAGACCGGAGGGGGAATGAAAAACTGTTTTTT	CATSRDRRGNEKLFF
TRBV5-1	TRBJ2-1	16	.	TRBD2	TGCGCCAGCAGCTCCTTAGCGGGAGTTGGGGGCAATGAGCAGTTCTTC	CASSSLAGVGGNEQFF
TRBV3-1	TRBJ2-5	16	few	TRBD2	TGTGCCAGCAGCCCCCTAGCGGGTTGGGCCGTTGAGACCCAGTACTTC	CASSPLAGWAVETQYF
TRBV3-1	TRBJ1-5	16	.	TRBD1	TGTGCCAGCAGCCAGAAGAGGACAGGGTTGTTTCAGCCCCAGCATTTT	CASSQKRTGLFQPQHF
TRBV10-3	TRBJ2-7	15	few	TRBD2	TGTGCCATCAGTGACTCCGGGACTAGCTACTACGAGCAGTACTTC	CAISDSGTSYYEQYF
TRBV2	TRBJ2-5	15	.	TRBD2	TGTGCCAGCAAGGGGGGTAGCGGGGGGAAAGAGACCCAGTACTTC	CASKGGSGGKETQYF
TRBV3-1	TRBJ2-6	18	.	.	TGTGCCGGCAGCCAAGGGGCACCAAACTTCTCTGGGGCCAACGTCCTGACTTTC	CAGSQGAPNFSGANVLTF
TRBV7-2	TRBJ2-3	16	few	.	TGTGCCAGCAGCTCGCTCCCGGCGGGGATTCCAGATACGCAGTATTTT	CASSSLPAGIPDTQYF
TRBV7-9	TRBJ1-4	14	few	.	TGTGCCAGCAGCTTATACCGGGGCCCAGAAAAACTGTTTTTT	CASSLYRGPEKLFF
TRBV24-1	TRBJ2-3	15	.	.	TGTGCCACCAGTGACTCTAGTTTGAAACCAGATACGCAGTATTTT	CATSDSSLKPDTQYF
TRBV28	TRBJ1-2	15	once	TRBD1	TGTGCCAGCAGTTCCGTGGACAGGGGCCTCTATGGCTACACCTTC	CASSSVDRGLYGYTF
TRBV10-3	TRBJ2-5	14	.	.	TGTGCCATCAGTGAGGTAGCGCGGAAAGAGACCCAGTACTTC	CAISEVARKETQYF
TRBV5-6	TRBJ1-2	12	.	.	TGTGCCAGCAGCTTGGAGCCGGGGGGCTACACCTTC	CASSLEPGGYTF
TRBV6-1	TRBJ2-5	15	few	TRBD2	TGTGCCAGCAGTGAAGAGCGGGGGTACCAAGAGACCCAGTACTTC	CASSEERGYQETQYF
TRBV29-1	TRBJ2-1	14	.	.	TGCAGCGTTGACGGACGGGCGGGGTTAAATGAGCAGTTCTTC	CSVDGRAGLNEQFF
TRBV12-3/TRBV12-4	TRBJ1-2	16	many	.	TGTGCCAGCAGTAGCCGCCCCGCGGGGGCCCAACTTGGCTACACCTTC	CASSSRPAGAQLGYTF
TRBV20-1	TRBJ2-7	14	.	.	TGCAGTGCTAGTACGGACTCAACTGGATACGAGCAGTACTTC	CSASTDSTGYEQYF
TRBV25-1	TRBJ2-5	14	.	TRBD2	TGTGCCTGCACTCGGTCGGGGGGGGAAGAGACCCAGTACTTC	CACTRSGGEETQYF
TRBV4-1	TRBJ1-2	15	few	.	TGCGCCAGCAGCCAAGCGTCGGACGGATTCTATGGCTACACCTTC	CASSQASDGFYGYTF
TRBV20-1	TRBJ2-7	16	many	TRBD2	TGCAGTGTTCTTAATCTCAGTAGCGGGAGAGTCTACGAGCAGTACTTC	CSVLNLSSGRVYEQYF
TRBV6-6	TRBJ2-5	12	few	TRBD1	TGTGCCAGCAAAGGGGGCGGATGGGAGCAGTACTTC	CASKGGGWEQYF
TRBV10-3	TRBJ1-1	14	few	TRBD1	TGTGCCATCAGCAGACAGGGGAGGAACACTGAAGCTTTCTTT	CAISRQGRNTEAFF
TRBV7-9	TRBJ2-1	11	few	.	TGTGCCAGCAGTTGGGCGGATGAGCAGTTCTTC	CASSWADEQFF
TRBV20-1	TRBJ2-1	15	few	TRBD1	TGCAGTGCTAGTGTTGACAGGGTGTCCTACAATGAGCAGTTCTTC	CSASVDRVSYNEQFF
TRBV28	TRBJ2-7	15	.	TRBD1	TGTGCCAGCAGGGAGGACAGGGGGCCCTACAATGAGCAGTACTTC	CASREDRGPYNEQYF
TRBV20-1	TRBJ2-1	15	.	TRBD2	TGCAGTGGTGTGTCGGGGACTAGCCCCACTAATGAGCAGTTCTTC	CSGVSGTSPTNEQFF
TRBV29-1	TRBJ1-2	12	.	.	TGCAGCGTCACAGAGAATAACTATGGCTACACCTTC	CSVTENNYGYTF
TRBV7-2	TRBJ1-2	13	few	.	TGTGCCAGCACTACCTTGGGGGGCTATGGCTACACCTTC	CASTTLGGYGYTF
TRBV20-1	TRBJ2-1	13	.	TRBD2	TGCAGTGCTGCCCGAACTAGCGAGGGTGAGCAGTTCTTC	CSAARTSEGEQFF
TRBV6-6	TRBJ2-3	15	few	TRBD2	TGTGCCAGTGCCGCCGCGGGGGGCCGCACAGATACGCAGTATTTT	CASAAAGGRTDTQYF
TRBV6-2/TRBV6-3	TRBJ1-2	12	.	.	TGTGCCAGCCTGAATGGGGGGAATGGCTACACCTTC	CASLNGGNGYTF
TRBV6-2/TRBV6-3	TRBJ1-2	15	.	.	TGTGCCAGCAGTTACTCGAACCGAGGGAACTATGGCTACACCTTC	CASSYSNRGNYGYTF
TRBV20-1	TRBJ1-2	16	once	.	TGCAGTGCTAACGGACAGCATATACCGTATAACTATGGCTACACCTTC	CSANGQHIPYNYGYTF
TRBV5-1	TRBJ2-5	11	few	.	TGCGCCAGCAGGGACGCAGAGACCCAGTACTTC	CASRDAETQYF
TRBV20-1	TRBJ2-7	12	.	TRBD1	TGCAGTACTAAACAGGGGGCGCGGGAGCAGTACTTC	CSTKQGAREQYF
TRBV10-3	TRBJ2-7	15	.	TRBD2	TGTGCCATCAGTGGGGCTAGCGGGAGTGTGAGGGAGCAGTACTTC	CAISGASGSVREQYF
TRBV27	TRBJ2-1	15	few	TRBD2	TGTGCCAGCTCAGCGGGGTGGAGCTCCTACAATGAGCAGTTCTTC	CASSAGWSSYNEQFF